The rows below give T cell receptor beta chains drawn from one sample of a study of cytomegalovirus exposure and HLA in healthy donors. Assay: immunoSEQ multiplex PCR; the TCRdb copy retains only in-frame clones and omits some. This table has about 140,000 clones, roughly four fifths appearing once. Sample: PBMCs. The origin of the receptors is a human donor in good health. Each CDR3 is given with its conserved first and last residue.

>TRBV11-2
CAARTVPGNTIYF
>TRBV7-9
CASSLVRDRVSVEAFF
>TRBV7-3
CASRAEGPDEQFF
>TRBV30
CAWSGLAGGPGEQFF
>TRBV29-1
CSVGKGPNTEAFF
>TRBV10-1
CASSQSGGFEKLFF
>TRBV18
CASSPWGQTYEQYF
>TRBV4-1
CASSQDPPGGNEQYF
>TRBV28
CASSRRGGRVTQYF
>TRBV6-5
CASRTGKNIQYF
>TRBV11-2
CASSETGGWDEQYF
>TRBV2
CASSGGGLAGGPEQFF
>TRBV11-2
CASSVGTSIEGTDTQYF
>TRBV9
CASSVVDSGNEQFF
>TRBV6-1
CASSEAWDRGSYTF
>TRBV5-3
CARSLDRTGFPYEQYF
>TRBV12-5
CASGASGGDTQYF
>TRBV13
CASSLGPTPGRANTIYF
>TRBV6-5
CASKRTGFDGYTF
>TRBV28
CASSLQGESGNTIYF
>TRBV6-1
CASSGTSGGFNEQFF
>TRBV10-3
CAISESTLTGGTFF
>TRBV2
CASSGDRGYQPQHF
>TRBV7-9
CASSLDSRREKLFF
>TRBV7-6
CASSLGLGLNQPQHF
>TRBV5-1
CASSLEFSGGMFF
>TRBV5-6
CASSLGSGLAFF
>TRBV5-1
CASSRGLAGESQETQYF
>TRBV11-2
CASSLGRDDYNEQFF
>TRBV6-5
CASSSTGTSFYNEQFF
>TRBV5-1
CASSQRWGGAGNTIYF
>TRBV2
CASKSSFTDYEQYF
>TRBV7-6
CASSAPGTENTEAFF
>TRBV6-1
CASTVSGGQETQYF
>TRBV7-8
CASSLPGLHYEQYF
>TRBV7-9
CASSLEGRTGDTEAFF
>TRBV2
CASSESVGVDTGELFF
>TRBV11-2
CASSLGDRLQYF
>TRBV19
CASSIGQSSNQPQHF
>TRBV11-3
CASSPRDTPYEQYF
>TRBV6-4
CASSEEGGYGYTF
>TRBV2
CASRATGEAGNTIYF